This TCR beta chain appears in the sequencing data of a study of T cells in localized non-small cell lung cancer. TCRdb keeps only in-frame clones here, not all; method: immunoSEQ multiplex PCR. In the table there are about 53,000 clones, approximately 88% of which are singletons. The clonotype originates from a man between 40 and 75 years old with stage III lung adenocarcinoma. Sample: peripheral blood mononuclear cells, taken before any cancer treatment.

The CDR3 sequence: CASSLEGGPGGELFF. In nucleotides, the CDR3 is TGTGCCAGCAGCTTAGAGGGGGGGCCTGGCGGGGAGCTGTTTTTT. The V and J genes are TRBV7-6 and TRBJ2-2; TRBD2 might be the D (7 bases). The CDR3 extends over 15 amino acids. V lost 1 base to trimming and J lost 7 bases, with 13 bases between them. Germline values: CDR1 SGHVS, CDR2 FNYEAQ.